What follows are 23 T cell receptor beta chains derived from one specimen sequenced in a study of blood T cell repertoires in COVID-19. Libraries were prepared by immunoSEQ multiplex PCR; TCRdb keeps only in-frame clonotypes and omits some of them. The repertoire includes under 300,000 clones, around 86% of them detected once, and 2.5% to 3% sits in the top ten. The sample consisted of peripheral blood. Every receptor here comes from a woman aged 55-69 years with active or convalescent COVID-19.

CDR3 residues: CASSQGGTGELFF. Written as DNA, the CDR3 is TGCGCCAGCAGCCAGGGAGGCACCGGGGAGCTGTTTTTT. The chain links TRBV4-1 to TRBJ2-2, with a possible D match to TRBD2 (6 bases). CDR1 and CDR2 (germline): MGHRA, YSYEKL. Deletions cut 3 bases from V and 4 bases from J, with 6 bases between. The CDR3 covers 13 residues.

This sequence joins TRBV27 and TRBJ2-1; 8 bases are shared with TRBD2. In germline, CDR1 is MNHEY, CDR2 SMNVEV (reference sequence). V shed 6 bases, J shed 5 bases, and the junction held 9 bases outside the gene matches. The CDR3 contains 15 residues. For the CDR3, the DNA is TGTGCCAGCAGCGCCGCGGGGGGCCGAAACAATGAGCAGTTCTTC. Amino acids: CASSAAGGRNNEQFF.

The V and J genes are TRBV13 and TRBJ2-3, with unresolved D. V was trimmed by 2 bases and J by 2 bases, leaving 5 bases between them. The CDR3 consists of 13 residues. The germline gives CDR1 PRHDT, CDR2 FYEKMQ (reference sequence). CDR3 DNA: TGTGCCAGCAGCTTAAGCTACACAGATACGCAGTATTTT. Its protein product is CASSLSYTDTQYF.

This chain uses TRBV7-9 with TRBJ1-2, with 8 bases lining up with TRBD1. The CDR3 has 16 residues. V lost 2 bases, J lost 6 bases, and 11 bases stayed unmatched. Germline CDR1 SEHNR, CDR2 FQNEAQ (reference sequence). The CDR3 loop is CASSLSLPTGADGYTF. CDR3 DNA: TGTGCCAGCAGCTTAAGTTTACCGACAGGGGCGGATGGCTACACCTTC.

The chain links TRBV19 to TRBJ2-4; no reliable D call. CDR3 length: 14 residues. Trimming left V 1 base short and J 4 bases short, with 8 bases between. The germline V gene has CDR1 LNHDA and CDR2 SQIVND (reference sequence). The CDR3 coding sequence is TGTGCCAGTAGTATAGGATCTAGTAAAAACATTCAGTACTTC. Translated, it gives CASSIGSSKNIQYF.

The genes are TRBV18 and TRBJ1-1, with a weak D call TRBD1 (6 bases). V lost 3 bases to trimming and J lost 2 bases, with 13 bases between them. The CDR3 is made up of 15 amino acids. CDR1 and CDR2 from the germline V gene are KGHSH and LQKENI. CDR3 nucleotide sequence: TGTGCCAGCTCACCGCTGGGGGCGGTTAACACTGAAGCTTTCTTT. As protein: CASSPLGAVNTEAFF.

A single count supports this clone. V and J are TRBV7-9 and TRBJ1-1; possibly TRBD1 for D (6 bases). The V gene lost 0 bases and the J gene lost 3 bases, with 14 bases spanning the gap. This CDR3 region has 16 residues. Germline V lookup: CDR1 SEHNR, CDR2 FQNEAQ (reference sequence). The CDR3 DNA follows: TGTGCCAGCAGCTTAGCGGGCAGCAGGGGTCACACTGAAGCTTTCTTT. Residues: CASSLAGSRGHTEAFF. The whole variable domain, remainder taken from reference TRBV7-9 and TRBJ1-1, is DTGVSQNPRHKITKRGQNVTFRCDPISEHNRLYWYRQTLGQGPEFLTYFQNEAQLEKSRLLSDRFSAERPKGSFSTLEIQRTEQGDSAMYLCASSLAGSRGHTEAFFGQGTRLTVV.

This chain uses TRBV3-1 (or the pseudogene TRBV3-2) with TRBJ2-5, with 9 bases identical to TRBD1. The CDR3 is 15 residues long. Trimming at V came to 1 base and at J to 3 bases, leaving 3 bases not matched to a gene. Germline V gene sequence: CDR1 LGHDT, CDR2 YNNKEL (reference sequence). CDR3 region: CASSQAGTGKETQYF. The DNA for the CDR3 is TGTGCCAGCAGCCAAGCCGGGACAGGGAAAGAGACCCAGTACTTC.

V is TRBV5-1 and J is TRBJ1-1; D might be TRBD1 (6 bases). This CDR3 has 14 amino acids. The germline CDR1 and CDR2 sequences are SGHRS and YFSETQ. The ends were cut back, 0 bases at V and 0 bases at J, with 6 bases in the middle. The CDR3 spells CASSLGQVNTEAFF. CDR3 nucleotide sequence: TGCGCCAGCAGCTTGGGACAGGTGAACACTGAAGCTTTCTTT.

In the case of this clone: Other DNA sequences of this sample code for an identical CDR3. The chain joins TRBV13 to TRBJ1-2; tentative D call: TRBD1 (6 bases). There are 15 residues in the CDR3. Per the germline V gene, CDR1 is PRHDT and CDR2 is FYEKMQ (reference sequence). With 3 bases removed from V and 5 bases from J, the gap between germline ends came to 16 bases. The chain's CDR3 is CASSLGGGGRYGYTF. CDR3 coding DNA: TGTGCCAGCAGCTTGGGGGGAGGGGGGCGGTATGGCTACACCTTC.

The chain uses TRBV3-1 (or the pseudogene TRBV3-2) and TRBJ1-4; no clear D gene. The V gene lost 4 bases and the J gene lost 8 bases, with 17 bases spanning the gap. The CDR3 is 15 residues long. Germline CDR1 is LGHDT and CDR2 is YNNKEL (reference sequence). CDR3 residues: CASSPRWAGTEKLFF. The CDR3 DNA reads TGTGCCAGCAGCCCCCGCTGGGCAGGAACAGAAAAACTGTTTTTT.

The V gene is TRBV27, the J gene TRBJ2-7; D might be TRBD2 (5 bases). Germline V CDR1 and CDR2: MNHEY, SMNVEV (reference sequence). V dropped 2 bases and J dropped 5 bases, with 7 bases sitting between them. The CDR3 runs 12 residues. The CDR3 DNA reads as TGTGCCAGCAGTTTAGGAGGCCACGAGCAGTACTTC. This translates into CASSLGGHEQYF.

This chain joins TRBV13 and TRBJ2-7, with TRBD2 identical over 9 bases. V was clipped by 1 base and J by 3 bases; unmatched bases: 4. From germline, CDR1 is PRHDT and CDR2 FYEKMQ (reference sequence). The CDR3 covers 15 residues. The CDR3 loop reads CASSLDGGGVYEQYF. CDR3 DNA sequence: TGTGCCAGCAGCTTAGATGGCGGGGGGGTCTACGAGCAGTACTTC.

The chain carries TRBV5-4 and TRBJ2-5; 9 bases match TRBD2. Germline CDR1 SGHNT, CDR2 YYREEE (reference sequence). The CDR3 has 15 residues. V trimming: 6 bases; J trimming: 2 bases; junction bases outside the gene matches: 8. The DNA for the CDR3 is TGTGCCAGCAAGGCCGGGACTAGCTTACAAGAGACCCAGTACTTC. Its protein product is CASKAGTSLQETQYF.

V is TRBV7-9 and J is TRBJ1-6; unclear D gene. Germline V gene data show CDR1 as SEHNR and CDR2 as FQNEAQ (reference sequence). This CDR3 contains 15 residues. The ends were cut back, 1 base at V and 10 bases at J, with 14 bases in the middle. The CDR3 coding sequence is TGTGCCAGCAGCTTAGTTCAGGAGGATCCGTCACCCCTCCACTTT. Amino acids: CASSLVQEDPSPLHF.

The V gene is TRBV19, the J gene TRBJ1-5; TRBD1 matches at 12 bases. V shed 7 bases and J 5 bases; nucleotides not matched to a gene: 6. CDR3 length: 15 residues. CDR1 is LNHDA, CDR2 SQIVND, per germline (reference sequence). The CDR3 sequence is CASTAGTGGHQPQHF. The CDR3 region has the DNA TGTGCCAGTACCGCCGGGACAGGGGGCCATCAGCCCCAGCATTTT.

The chain carries TRBV5-1 and TRBJ1-4; weak D call: TRBD1 (5 bases). V was shortened by 0 bases and J by 9 bases, with 15 bases between the two germline ends. The V gene's germline CDR1 is SGHRS and CDR2 YFSETQ. The CDR3 length is 15 residues. CDR3 protein: CASSLDRGDVKKLFF. The CDR3 region has the DNA TGCGCCAGCAGCTTGGATCGGGGGGACGTAAAAAAACTGTTTTTT.

The chain is built from TRBV4-2 and TRBJ1-4; a possible D gene is TRBD1 (6 bases). CDR3 size: 17 residues. Germline V gene lookup returns CDR1 LGHNA and CDR2 YNFKEQ. The germline V and J ends were trimmed by 5 bases and 2 bases, with 18 bases remaining between them. CDR3 sequence reads: CASSFWGGRDTNEKLFF. The CDR3, as DNA: TGTGCCAGCAGCTTCTGGGGGGGGCGCGATACTAATGAAAAACTGTTTTTT.

The genes are TRBV4-2 and TRBJ2-1; TRBD2 agrees at 12 bases. V lost 1 base and J lost 1; bases outside the gene matches: 2. The CDR3 length is 17 residues. Germline CDR1 and CDR2: LGHNA and YNFKEQ. The CDR3 DNA follows: TGTGCCAGCAGCCAAGCTAGCGGGGGGGCGTCCTACAATGAGCAGTTCTTC. Encoded protein: CASSQASGGASYNEQFF.

J is TRBJ1-5 and V is TRBV9; a possible D gene is TRBD1 (5 bases). V was shortened by 2 bases and J by 7 bases, with 13 bases between the two germline ends. Germline values: CDR1 SGDLS, CDR2 YYNGEE. There are 14 residues in the CDR3. CDR3 DNA: TGTGCCAGCAGCGTTGGACATAGTCCCCAGCCCCAGCATTTT. Amino acid sequence: CASSVGHSPQPQHF.

This chain links TRBV24-1 with TRBJ2-1; a possible D gene is TRBD1 (6 bases). CDR1 and CDR2 (germline): KGHDR, SFDVKD. CDR3 length equals 13 residues. Trimming cost V 1 base and J 11 bases, with 11 bases left between them. CDR3 region: CATSDLAQGQQFF. The CDR3 DNA reads TGTGCCACCAGTGATTTAGCACAGGGCCAGCAGTTCTTC.

The rearrangement joins TRBV3-1 (or the pseudogene TRBV3-2) to TRBJ2-5, with 9 bases fitting TRBD2. The CDR3 consists of 14 residues. Germline CDR1 and CDR2: LGHDT and YNNKEL (reference sequence). The trim removed 4 bases at V and 5 bases at J, leaving 5 bases unmatched. CDR3 nucleotide sequence: TGTGCCAGCAGCCCCTTAGCGGGGGCGGAGACCCAGTACTTC. This sequence encodes CASSPLAGAETQYF.

This clone is a singleton in its sample. The rearrangement links TRBV19 to TRBJ2-1; 8 bases align to TRBD2. This CDR3 has 13 amino acids. Germline values: CDR1 LNHDA, CDR2 SQIVND (reference sequence). V dropped 10 bases and J dropped 6; count of bases not matched to a gene: 8. CDR3 loop: CAIGGVGSNEQFF. CDR3 sequence (DNA): TGTGCCATCGGGGGGGTAGGTAGCAATGAGCAGTTCTTC.